These 19 T cell receptor gamma chains originate from one sample sequenced in a study of gamma delta lymphoproliferative disorders and STAT genes. PBMCs from patients and controls supplied the genomic DNA for sequencing. TCRdb fed the multiplex PCR reads into CATT to redo clone calling. This table holds 800 or so gamma-chain clones, over 15% found once. Sequencing used blood. The source of these receptors is a human donor in good health.

In its sample, this clone ranks as large (0.1 to 1%). The chain is built from TRGV10 and TRGJP1. TCRdb gives no J gene; it was assigned here by matching the DNA to germline. TRGV10 falls under the ORF class, with uncertain function. The V and J ends lost 8 bases and 7 bases, in that order; junction bases with no gene match: 5. CDR3 length: 12 amino acids. CDR3 loop: CAAWEYGWFKIF. The CDR3 DNA is TGTGCTGCGTGGGAGTATGGTTGGTTCAAGATATTT.

This clone was recorded a few times. It is unclear where the CDR3 begins or ends on the DNA, so no DNA is shown, and the CDR3 is as TCRdb lists it. The J segment was not called; the V segment is TRGV11. TRGV11 has ORF status, its function being uncertain. Both ends counted, the CDR3 spans 15 residues. The chain's CDR3 is CTTVPAGFWDWIKTF.

Judged by abundance, this clone is large (0.1 to 1%). V usage is TRGV2 and J usage is TRGJ1 or TRGJ2. TCRdb carries no J gene annotation; the J gene was assigned here by matching the DNA with germline. The ends lost 1 base at V and 7 bases at J; junction bases unmatched: 4. The CDR3 has 12 amino acids. Per the germline V gene, CDR1 is EGSNGY and CDR2 is YDSYNSKV. CDR3 sequence (DNA): TGTGCCACCTGGGACGGCGGGTATAAGAAACTCTTT. This translates into CATWDGGYKKLF.

The genes are TRGV2 and TRGJ1 or TRGJ2. The J gene was not available in TCRdb and was assigned here by matching the DNA to germline segments. The germline CDR1 and CDR2 sequences are EGSNGY and YDSYNSKV. This CDR3 spans 14 amino acids. J was trimmed by 8 bases and V by 10 bases; bases with no gene match: 20. The CDR3 nucleotides are TGTGCCACGCCGAACCGGCTCAAAATAAATAAGAAACTCTTT. This encodes CATPNRLKINKKLF.

This clone is labeled large (0.1 to 1%). The chain combines TRGV10 with TRGJ1 or TRGJ2. As TCRdb names no J gene, one was assigned here on the basis of a DNA match to germline. TRGV10 is an ORF, with its function uncertain. The CDR3 spans 13 residues. Trimming removed 8 bases from V and 0 bases from J; junction bases left unmatched: 5. The CDR3 nucleotides are TGTGCTGCGTGGGATCCGAATTATTATAAGAAACTCTTT. The encoded protein is CAAWDPNYYKKLF.

This clone counts as large. The chain employs TRGV8 and TRGJP2. The J gene, left out of TCRdb, was set here by checking the DNA against germline. The CDR3 runs to 16 residues. Germline CDR1 and CDR2: VENAVY and YDSYNSRV. The ends lost 5 bases at V and 0 bases at J; junction bases unmatched: 9. DNA of the CDR3: TGTGCCACCTGGGGTCAGGGATATAGTAGTGATTGGATCAAGACGTTT. It is translated as CATWGQGYSSDWIKTF.

By share, this clone ranks as medium-sized (0.01 to 0.1%). This chain connects TRGV9 to TRGJ1 or TRGJ2. Since TCRdb gives no J gene, matching the DNA to germline was used here to assign it. Looked up from germline, CDR1 is GITISATS and CDR2 is ISYDGTV (reference sequence). With 0 bases clipped from V and 8 bases from J, the junction kept 4 bases outside the gene matches. The CDR3 sequence is 12 residues long. Here the CDR3 DNA reads TGTGCCTTGTGGGAGGTGCAGCATAAGAAACTCTTT. It codes for CALWEVQHKKLF.

By share, this clone ranks as large (0.1 to 1%). Because the CDR3's place on the DNA is in doubt, the DNA is left out and the CDR3 is given as listed by TCRdb. Other DNA sequences from this sample encode an identical CDR3 as well. J gene calling gave no result, while the V gene is TRGV11. TRGV11 is designated an ORF whose function remains uncertain. Ends included, the CDR3 has 19 residues. The CDR3 protein is CTTVPAKILINTTGWFKIF.

This clone qualifies as medium-sized. The V and J genes are TRGV9 and TRGJP1. The J gene is not listed in TCRdb, so it was assigned here from a DNA match to germline. The germline CDR1 and CDR2 sequences are GITISATS and ISYDGTV (reference sequence). J gave up 3 bases and V 0 bases, and 1 base lay outside the gene matches. This CDR3 has 14 amino acids. The CDR3 loop is CALWEVSTGWFKIF. In nucleotides, the CDR3 is TGTGCCTTGTGGGAGGTGTCCACTGGTTGGTTCAAGATATTT.

V and J are TRGV10 and TRGJP1. The J gene is absent in TCRdb and was assigned here via DNA matching to germline. TRGV10 has ORF status, its function being uncertain. With V trimmed by 8 bases and J by 2 bases, 12 bases remained unmatched. The CDR3 loop spans 16 amino acids. DNA for the CDR3: TGTGCTGCGTGGGATTGTGGGGTGACCACTGGTTGGTTCAAGATATTT. Translating gives CAAWDCGVTTGWFKIF.

Points on this clone: TCRdb has a much larger clone's protein, which differs at residue 9 from the translation of this DNA, likely because of a read error; what is shown is the protein translated from the DNA. The rearrangement uses TRGV11 and TRGJP1. The J gene was missing in TCRdb and was found by matching the end of the DNA to germline. TRGV11 is an ORF; its function is uncertain. The CDR3 extends over 12 amino acids. This chain's CDR3 is CACWTPGWLKIF. The CDR3, as DNA: TGTGCCTGCTGGACCCCCGGTTGGCTCAAGATATTT.

The rearrangement uses TRGV10 and TRGJP2. No J gene was available from TCRdb, and it was assigned here by a germline match of the DNA. TRGV10 is filed as an ORF, its function uncertain. The CDR3 totals 9 residues. The CDR3 sequence is CAPFRIKTF. The CDR3 DNA reads as TGTGCCCCCTTTCGGATCAAGACGTTT.

This clone counts as large (0.1 to 1%). V is TRGV10 and J is TRGJP1. The J gene is not listed in TCRdb, so it was assigned here from a DNA match to germline. TRGV10 is an ORF, and what it does is uncertain. The trim removed 8 bases at V and 1 base at J, leaving 5 bases unmatched. The CDR3 has 14 amino acids. CDR3 in amino acids: CAAWHGTTGWFKIF. CDR3 sequence (DNA): TGTGCTGCGTGGCACGGTACCACTGGTTGGTTCAAGATATTT.

This clone ranks as large. The chain carries TRGV4 and TRGJP1. TCRdb does not report a J gene; here it was assigned by matching the DNA to germline references. V gave up 1 base and J gave up 8 bases; unmatched junction bases: 4. Per the germline V gene, CDR1 is EGSTGY and CDR2 is YDSYTSSV. There are 13 residues in the CDR3. CDR3 coding DNA: TGTGCCACCTGGGATGGTCTCGGTTGGTTCAAGATATTT. This gives the protein CATWDGLGWFKIF.

This clone qualifies as large. CDR3 bases: TGTGCCACCTGGGACGGGTTTAGTAGTGATTGGATCAAGACGTTT. Protein product: CATWDGFSSDWIKTF. The chain has TRGV2 and TRGJP2. Germline matching of the DNA provided the J gene here, since TCRdb leaves it blank. J lost 1 base, V lost 0 bases, and 2 bases had no gene match. The germline CDR1 and CDR2 sequences are EGSNGY and YDSYNSKV. CDR3 size: 15 residues.

This clone is medium-sized in the sample. The chain recombines TRGV9 with TRGJ1 or TRGJ2. The J gene is not listed in TCRdb, so it was assigned here from a DNA match to germline. V was pared by 0 bases and J by 6 bases, with 2 bases of the junction left unmatched. Germline-derived CDR1 and CDR2 are GITISATS and ISYDGTV (reference sequence). CDR3 length: 12 residues. CDR3 sequence reads: CALWEVSYKKLF. Here the CDR3 DNA reads TGTGCCTTGTGGGAGGTGAGTTATAAGAAACTCTTT.

By sample fraction, this clone is large (0.1 to 1%). The J gene is TRGJP2, the V gene TRGV2. The J gene was not available in TCRdb and was assigned here by matching the DNA to germline segments. This CDR3 has 14 residues. J was trimmed by 5 bases and V by 0 bases; bases with no gene match: 3. Germline-derived CDR1 and CDR2 are EGSNGY and YDSYNSKV. The CDR3 is CATWDGRSDWIKTF. CDR3 in DNA: TGTGCCACCTGGGACGGGCGAAGTGATTGGATCAAGACGTTT.

This clone is classed as large. The rearrangement links TRGV11 to TRGJ1 or TRGJ2. Because TCRdb records no J gene, it was assigned here through a match of the DNA to germline. TRGV11 is flagged as an ORF with uncertain function. The CDR3 has 14 residues. J gave up 6 bases and V 0 bases, and 5 bases lay outside the gene matches. Written as DNA, the CDR3 is TGTGCCTGCTGGATTAGGCACGTCTGTTATAAGAAACTCTTT. This translates into CACWIRHVCYKKLF.

This clone is large (0.1 to 1%) within its sample. Written as DNA, the CDR3 is TGTGCTGCGTGGGATGGCTTTTATAAGAAACTCTTT. Translating gives CAAWDGFYKKLF. The V call is TRGV10, the J call TRGJ1 or TRGJ2. No J segment appears in TCRdb, so it was assigned here by matching the sequence to germline. Being an ORF, TRGV10 has a function that is uncertain. After removal of 8 bases from V and 6 bases from J, the junction contained 8 bases not matched to a gene. The CDR3 has 12 residues.